One and the same sample provided the 21 T cell receptor beta chains below, sequenced in a study of blood T cell repertoires in COVID-19. Assay: immunoSEQ multiplex PCR; the TCRdb copy retains only in-frame clones and omits some. The top ten clones hold over 4% of a sample with 250,000 to 300,000 clones, about 86% of them seen once. The sequenced sample consisted of PBMCs or T cells enriched from blood (not recorded which). Source of these receptors: a man aged 25-45 years with acute COVID-19.

The CDR3 protein is CASSAKGQYQETQYF. Here the CDR3 DNA reads TGTGCCAGCAGCGCAAAGGGACAGTACCAAGAGACCCAGTACTTC. The chain recombines TRBV9 with TRBJ2-5; 7 bases map to TRBD1. There are 15 residues in the CDR3. V gave up 3 bases and J gave up 0 bases; unmatched junction bases: 5. Germline V CDR1 and CDR2: SGDLS, YYNGEE.

This clone has just one count. The chain carries TRBV5-5 and TRBJ1-5, with a weak D call TRBD1 (5 bases). CDR1 SGHKS and CDR2 YYEKEE come from the germline V gene (reference sequence). CDR3 size: 15 residues. The V end was cut by 0 bases, the J end by 7 bases, with 14 bases between. In nucleotides, the CDR3 is TGTGCCAGCAGCTTGGAGGGGTTCCGCGGACAGCCCCAGCATTTT. It encodes CASSLEGFRGQPQHF.

V gene TRBV28 combines with J gene TRBJ2-3; 10 positions agree with TRBD1. V trimming: 5 bases; J trimming: 7 bases; junction bases outside the gene matches: 9. The CDR3 length is 15 residues. Germline CDR1 reads MDHEN; CDR2 reads SYDVKM. Written as DNA, the CDR3 is TGTGCCAGCAGTGGCCATCGGGACAGGGGTTATACGCAGTATTTT. It yields the protein CASSGHRDRGYTQYF.

This clone came up once. The V and J genes are TRBV6-6 and TRBJ2-4; TRBD1 aligns across 8 bases. J lost 1 base, V lost 6 bases, and 5 bases had no gene match. The CDR3 runs to 15 residues. Germline V gives CDR1 MNHNY, CDR2 SVGAGI (reference sequence). The CDR3 is CASSRDRSAKNIQYF. The CDR3 bases are TGTGCCAGCAGCCGGGACAGGTCGGCCAAAAACATTCAGTACTTC.

This chain joins TRBV7-9 and TRBJ1-5; D remains ambiguous. The V gene lost 1 base and the J gene lost 4 bases, with 11 bases spanning the gap. This CDR3 is 15 amino acids long. Germline V gene data show CDR1 as SEHNR and CDR2 as FQNEAQ (reference sequence). This CDR3 reads CASSLGESWNQPQHF. The DNA of the CDR3 is TGTGCCAGCAGCTTAGGAGAGAGCTGGAATCAGCCCCAGCATTTT.

Ten or more counts support this clone. The gene calls are TRBV11-3 and TRBJ1-1; D is uncertain. The V end lost 0 bases, the J end lost 3 bases, and 11 bases lay between the germline ends. In germline, CDR1 is SGHNT, CDR2 YENEEA. This CDR3 comprises 15 residues. CDR3: CASSLDQDGDTEAFF. The CDR3 DNA sequence: TGTGCCAGCAGCTTAGATCAAGACGGGGACACTGAAGCTTTCTTT.

V gene TRBV7-9 combines with J gene TRBJ2-5; 9 bases are a match to TRBD2. Losses at the gene ends were 1 base for V and 5 bases for J; bases not matched to a gene: 5. The germline CDR1 and CDR2 sequences are SEHNR and FQNEAQ (reference sequence). The CDR3 is 15 residues long. The CDR3 DNA follows: TGTGCCAGCAGCTTAGTGCGGGGGGGTCCTGAGACCCAGTACTTC. It yields the protein CASSLVRGGPETQYF.

V is TRBV5-8 and J is TRBJ1-5, with 7 bases matching TRBD1. The germline V gene has CDR1 SGHTS and CDR2 YDEGEE. Unmatched junction bases numbered 12, after V lost 2 bases and J lost 7 bases. The CDR3 consists of 16 residues. DNA of the CDR3: TGTGCCAGCAGCTTCTACAGGGGCGCGGCCGGGCAGCCCCAGCATTTT. Protein sequence: CASSFYRGAAGQPQHF.

A note on this clone: One junction end disagrees with the germline gene, perhaps due to a read error. The sample holds other DNA sequences that translate to the same CDR3. The chain recombines TRBV5-1 with TRBJ1-2, with D uncertain. Germline values: CDR1 SGHRS, CDR2 YFSETQ. CDR3 length equals 13 residues. The CDR3 loop reads CASSLAAGYGYTF. CDR3 sequence (DNA): TGTGCCAGCAGCTTGGCCGCAGGCTATGGCTACACCTTC.

The chain has TRBV6-5 and TRBJ1-2; D might be TRBD1 (5 bases). V lost 1 base, J lost 8 bases, and 14 bases lay in between. The CDR3 has 14 residues. The germline gives CDR1 MNHEY, CDR2 SVGAGI. The CDR3 region has the DNA TGTGCCAGCAGTTACTTGTCGGGGGGTAACGGCTACACCTTC. Translated, it gives CASSYLSGGNGYTF.

The J gene is TRBJ2-1, the V gene TRBV11-1; the match to TRBD2 covers 11 bases. From germline, CDR1 is SGHAT and CDR2 FQDESV (reference sequence). The CDR3 sequence is 15 residues long. With 8 bases clipped from V and 7 bases from J, the junction kept 10 bases outside the gene matches. CDR3: CASSPSGRLLNEQFF. In nucleotides, the CDR3 is TGTGCCAGCTCCCCTAGCGGGAGGCTGTTGAATGAGCAGTTCTTC.

The V call is TRBV11-1, the J call TRBJ2-1; possible D gene TRBD2, 6 bases. The CDR3 spans 14 residues. Trimming shortened V by 0 bases and J by 7 bases, and 10 bases separated the two germline ends. CDR1 is SGHAT, CDR2 FQDESV, per germline (reference sequence). CDR3 sequence (DNA): TGTGCCAGCAGCTTAGCCGGGACTTATAATGAGCAGTTCTTC. It translates to CASSLAGTYNEQFF.

This sequence joins TRBV18 and TRBJ1-1; TRBD1 is a possible D gene (5 bases). Germline loops: CDR1 KGHSH, CDR2 LQKENI. The germline V and J ends were trimmed by 6 bases and 3 bases, with 14 bases remaining between them. This CDR3 contains 14 residues. CDR3 sequence reads: CASSMTKGDTEAFF. In nucleotides, the CDR3 is TGTGCCAGCTCTATGACAAAAGGGGACACTGAAGCTTTCTTT.

V gene TRBV7-3 combines with J gene TRBJ2-4; weak D call: TRBD2 (6 bases). Trimming left V 5 bases short and J 8 bases short, with 19 bases between. The germline V gene has CDR1 SGHTA and CDR2 FQGTGA. The length of the CDR3 is 15 residues. As DNA, the CDR3 is TGTGCCAGCAGCCCCGAGGCGGGGCGCGGGGACATTCAGTACTTC. Its translation is CASSPEAGRGDIQYF.

J is TRBJ2-1 and V is TRBV28, with 10 nucleotides matching TRBD2. Germline trimming cut 5 bases from V and 7 bases from J; bases unmatched to any gene: 11. This CDR3 is built from 16 residues. Per germline, CDR1 MDHEN and CDR2 SYDVKM. CDR3 DNA sequence: TGTGCCAGCAGTCCCATAACCGGGACTAGCGCAAATGAGCAGTTCTTC. It codes for CASSPITGTSANEQFF.

This clone was observed a single time. The rearrangement joins TRBV28 to TRBJ1-1, with 8 bases aligning to TRBD1. Germline V CDR1 and CDR2: MDHEN, SYDVKM. This CDR3 comprises 16 residues. Unmatched junction bases numbered 14, after V lost 4 bases and J lost 7 bases. Here the CDR3 DNA reads TGTGCCAGCAGTTCCAAGGGCTACAGGGGGGAAATTGAAGCTTTCTTT. Residues: CASSSKGYRGEIEAFF. Complete variable domain (other parts from reference TRBV28 and TRBJ1-1): DVKVTQSSRYLVKRTGEKVFLECVQDMDHENMFWYRQDPGLGLRLIYFSYDVKMKEKGDIPEGYSVSREKKERFSLILESASTNQTSMYLCASSSKGYRGEIEAFFGQGTRLTVV.

In this sample, this clone turned up a few times. The chain links TRBV6-5 to TRBJ2-7; 7 bases map to TRBD2. The CDR3 has 13 residues. Germline trimming cut 6 bases from V and 6 bases from J; bases unmatched to any gene: 8. Looked up from germline, CDR1 is MNHEY and CDR2 is SVGAGI. The CDR3 coding sequence is TGTGCCAGCAGCTGGGGGGGTGGTCCCGAGCAGTACGTC. It codes for CASSWGGGPEQYV.

On this clone: A read error is possible here, since a much larger clone lies one base away. This chain joins TRBV5-1 and TRBJ1-5; 7 bases align to TRBD1. Germline loops: CDR1 SGHRS, CDR2 YFSETQ. The CDR3 runs to 14 residues. This chain's CDR3 is CASSDGQGNQPQHF. CDR3 nucleotide sequence: TGTGCCAGCAGCGACGGACAGGGCAATCAGCCCCAGCATTTT.

This clone was found once. The chain recombines TRBV5-1 with TRBJ1-4; perhaps TRBD1 as D (6 bases). V was shortened by 3 bases and J by 2 bases, with 14 bases between the two germline ends. CDR1 and CDR2 (germline): SGHRS, YFSETQ. The CDR3 totals 16 residues. This CDR3 is CASSSREGQTNEKLFF. CDR3 DNA: TGCGCCAGCAGCTCCCGCGAAGGACAGACTAATGAAAAACTGTTTTTT.

The J gene is TRBJ1-4, the V gene TRBV28, with TRBD1 identical over 7 bases. The length of the CDR3 is 19 residues. Germline CDR1 and CDR2: MDHEN and SYDVKM. Trimming took 6 bases from V and 4 from J; bases not matched to a gene: 20. CDR3 region: CASSLPGTDLNILNEKLFF. The CDR3 DNA reads as TGTGCCAGCAGCCTCCCTGGGACAGATCTCAACATCCTTAATGAAAAACTGTTTTTT.

This chain links TRBV6-2 or TRBV6-3 with TRBJ1-6, with D possibly being TRBD1 (5 bases). The germline gives CDR1 MNHEY, CDR2 SVGEGT. V was shortened by 6 bases and J by 0 bases, with 18 bases between the two germline ends. The CDR3 covers 18 residues. In nucleotides, the CDR3 is TGTGCCAGCAGCCATGCACTGGGGGGAAGCTCCTATAATTCACCCCTCCACTTT. Its translation: CASSHALGGSSYNSPLHF.